This T cell receptor (beta chain) comes out of a study of shared clonotypes between healthy human individuals. The CDR3 has 13 residues. The V segment lost 9 bases and the J segment 0 bases; nucleotides outside the gene matches: 0. Germline V CDR1 and CDR2: MRHNA, SNTAGT. Only in-frame clones appear in the TCRdb table, and some are missing; sequencing was by immunoSEQ multiplex PCR. The table includes roughly 2,000,000 clones, just over 90% detected once. CD45RO-negative, CCR7-selected cells formed the naive CD8 fraction, which excluded terminally differentiated effector memory CD45RA+ cells. The receptor was derived from a man younger than 30 in good health. Some clones in this sample may be carry-over from other donors' samples. The sample consisted of naive CD8+ T cells from PBMCs. The V gene is TRBV6-4, the J gene TRBJ2-2; 8 nucleotides agree with TRBD2. Here the CDR3 reads CARGLANTGELFF. CDR3 bases: TGTGCCAGGGGACTAGCGAACACCGGGGAGCTGTTTTTT.